These 19 T cell receptor beta chains originate from one sample sequenced in a study of T cell responses to AZD1222 COVID-19 vaccine. Assay: immunoSEQ multiplex PCR; the TCRdb copy retains only in-frame clones and omits some. The sample holds 150,000 or so clones; under 95% are singletons and the top ten take roughly 0.98%. Sequenced here: peripheral blood, sampled 28 days after the second AZD1222 dose. The receptor source for this set is an adult who received the AZD1222 COVID-19 vaccine.

CDR3 amino acids: CASSFILGLGVNTEAFF. CDR3 sequence (DNA): TGTGCCAGCAGCTTTATTCTCGGTCTTGGGGTGAACACTGAAGCTTTCTTT. The chain is built from TRBV7-9 and TRBJ1-1; D remains unclear. V gave up 3 bases and J gave up 0 bases, with 17 bases separating them. The germline V gene encodes CDR1 SEHNR and CDR2 FQNEAQ (reference sequence). This CDR3 comprises 17 residues.

The V call is TRBV11-2, the J call TRBJ1-4, with D tentatively TRBD1 (6 bases). The germline V and J ends were trimmed by 3 bases and 0 bases, with 14 bases remaining between them. Germline V CDR1 and CDR2: SGHAT, FQNNGV. This CDR3 has 17 residues. The CDR3 is CASSLGASGSTNEKLFF. The CDR3, as DNA: TGTGCCAGCAGCTTGGGGGCTTCGGGGTCAACTAATGAAAAACTGTTTTTT.

This chain connects TRBV12-5 to TRBJ2-3; D is possibly TRBD1 or TRBD2 (6 bases each). Germline values: CDR1 LGHNT, CDR2 FRNRAP. Trimming took off 2 bases at V and 4 bases at J, with 22 bases between the two ends. This CDR3 is 18 amino acids long. Written as DNA, the CDR3 is TGTGCTAGTGGTTTGCGGGGGACGGTCCTGGGGGCAGCAGATACGCAGTATTTT. Its protein product is CASGLRGTVLGAADTQYF. The full variable domain, completed using reference TRBV12-5 and TRBJ2-3, is DARVTQTPRHKVTEMGQEVTMRCQPILGHNTVFWYRQTMMQGLELLAYFRNRAPLDDSGMPKDRFSAEMPDATLATLKIQPSEPRDSAVYFCASGLRGTVLGAADTQYFGPGTRLTVL.

The chain uses TRBV5-1 and TRBJ2-2; D might be TRBD1 (6 bases). Germline V gene lookup returns CDR1 SGHRS and CDR2 YFSETQ. V was shortened by 0 bases and J by 4 bases, with 13 bases between the two germline ends. The CDR3 runs 16 residues. CDR3 in DNA: TGCGCCAGCAGCTTGGCAGGGGCGCAGGGCACCGGGGAGCTGTTTTTT. Residues: CASSLAGAQGTGELFF.

Here the CDR3 DNA reads TGCAGCGTTGAATGGGCGGGGACAGATACGCAGTATTTT. Translated: CSVEWAGTDTQYF. The rearrangement joins TRBV29-1 to TRBJ2-3; D might be TRBD2 (6 bases). V was pared by 2 bases and J by 3 bases, with 9 bases between. The CDR3 extends over 13 amino acids. CDR1 and CDR2 from the germline V gene are SQVTM and ANQGSEA.

This chain connects TRBV27 to TRBJ2-7; no definite D call. CDR1 is MNHEY, CDR2 SMNVEV, per germline (reference sequence). The CDR3 has 14 amino acids. The V end was cut by 10 bases, the J end by 1 base, with 17 bases between. The CDR3 protein is CATHVGGGSYEQYF. In DNA form, the CDR3 reads TGTGCCACCCATGTCGGCGGCGGTTCCTACGAGCAGTACTTC.

The chain uses TRBV6-5 and TRBJ2-5, with 8 positions matching TRBD2. There are 15 residues in the CDR3. V lost 4 bases and J lost 2; bases outside the gene matches: 6. CDR1 is MNHEY and CDR2 is SVGAGI in the germline V gene. For the CDR3, the DNA is TGTGCCAGCAGTTCCCCAGGCGGGAGGCAAGAGACCCAGTACTTC. Its translation is CASSSPGGRQETQYF.

The rearrangement joins TRBV23-1 to TRBJ2-7, with D perhaps TRBD1 (6 bases). TRBV23-1 has ORF status, its function being uncertain. The V end was cut by 5 bases, the J end by 5 bases, with 22 bases between. This CDR3 region has 16 residues. The DNA for the CDR3 is TGCGCCAGCAGTTTGATCAGGGGACCATCAGGCGACGAGCAGTACTTC. It codes for CASSLIRGPSGDEQYF.

Concerning this clone: This sample also contains other DNA sequences that code for the same CDR3. The chain links TRBV12-3 or TRBV12-4 to TRBJ2-7, with 7 nucleotides matching TRBD2. The V and J ends lost 3 bases and 2 bases, in that order; junction bases with no gene match: 1. The CDR3 totals 13 residues. The CDR3 DNA reads TGTGCCAGCAGTTTGGCGGGGGCCTACGAGCAGTACTTC. Translation gives CASSLAGAYEQYF.

This CDR3 reads CASSRTVDNQPQHF. The DNA of the CDR3 is TGTGCCAGTAGCCGGACAGTGGACAATCAGCCCCAGCATTTT. The rearrangement links TRBV19 to TRBJ1-5, with D possibly being TRBD1 (6 bases). The germline V gene encodes CDR1 LNHDA and CDR2 SQIVND (reference sequence). CDR3 size: 14 residues. V lost 6 bases to trimming and J lost 3 bases, with 12 bases between them.

V is TRBV12-2 and J is TRBJ1-2; the D call in the table, TRBD1, was not verified against the DNA. TRBV12-2 is an annotated pseudogene. The CDR3 contains 17 residues. This chain's CDR3 is CASRSKDTTCTSYGYTF. CDR3 in DNA: TGTGCAAGTCGCTCTAAGGACACCACCTGTACCTCCTATGGCTACACCTTC.

J is TRBJ2-7 and V is TRBV18, with 10 bases lining up with TRBD1. Losses at the gene ends were 5 bases for V and 3 bases for J; bases not matched to a gene: 7. The CDR3 consists of 15 residues. Germline V gene sequence: CDR1 KGHSH, CDR2 LQKENI. CDR3 bases: TGTGCCAGCTCAGCGAATGGGGACAGGGGCTACGAGCAGTACTTC. Protein product: CASSANGDRGYEQYF.

The rearrangement uses TRBV2 and TRBJ2-1, with 9 bases matching TRBD2. Germline V gives CDR1 SNHLY, CDR2 FYNNEI. CDR3 size: 19 residues. Trimming at V came to 2 bases and at J to 12 bases, leaving 23 bases not matched to a gene. Here the CDR3 DNA reads TGTGCCAGCAGTGAACTGAAGGACCTGCGAGCGGGAGGCCTTACAGGGCAGTTCTTC. Translating gives CASSELKDLRAGGLTGQFF.

This rearrangement joins TRBV28 to TRBJ1-2, with 7 bases lining up with TRBD1. The V gene end was trimmed by 2 bases and the J gene end by 0 bases; junction bases not matched to a gene: 9. Germline lookup yields CDR1 MDHEN and CDR2 SYDVKM. The CDR3 consists of 17 residues. The CDR3 DNA reads as TGTGCCAGCAGTTTAGGAGGGGGCCTAGTAACTAACTATGGCTACACCTTC. Residues: CASSLGGGLVTNYGYTF.

The chain has TRBV15 and TRBJ1-2; D remains ambiguous. The CDR3 runs to 15 residues. Trimming took 3 bases from V and 2 from J, leaving 13 bases between them. Looked up from germline, CDR1 is LNHNV and CDR2 is YYDKDF (reference sequence). CDR3 sequence: CATSSRYPGNYGYTF. For the CDR3, the DNA is TGTGCCACCAGCAGCCGTTACCCTGGAAACTATGGCTACACCTTC.

The chain recombines TRBV5-4 with TRBJ1-1; possibly TRBD1 for D (5 bases). The CDR3 has 12 amino acids. The germline V gene has CDR1 SGHNT and CDR2 YYREEE (reference sequence). The ends were cut back, 7 bases at V and 2 bases at J, with 9 bases in the middle. CDR3 loop: CASGTKNTEAFF. The CDR3 bases are TGTGCCAGCGGGACTAAAAACACTGAAGCTTTCTTT.

The chain employs TRBV5-6 and TRBJ2-2, with D unresolved. CDR1 and CDR2 (germline): SGHDT, YYEEEE. The CDR3 is 16 amino acids. Deletions cut 0 bases from V and 1 base from J, with 10 bases between. The CDR3 sequence is CASSLAGRENTGELFF. CDR3 sequence (DNA): TGTGCCAGCAGCTTGGCTGGCAGAGAGAACACCGGGGAGCTGTTTTTT.

This chain joins TRBV30 and TRBJ1-2; TRBD1 matches at 9 bases. Trimming took 3 bases from V and 4 from J; bases not matched to a gene: 9. The CDR3 sequence is 15 residues long. Germline V gene data show CDR1 as GTSNPN and CDR2 as SVGIG (reference sequence). The CDR3 sequence is CAWSLDTGGIYGYTF. CDR3 DNA: TGTGCCTGGAGCTTAGATACAGGGGGCATCTATGGCTACACCTTC.

Only one count was recorded for this clone. The rearrangement links TRBV29-1 to TRBJ1-1; D gene unclear. This CDR3 has 13 amino acids. Trimming left V 6 bases short and J 3 bases short, with 14 bases between. CDR1 is SQVTM, CDR2 ANQGSEA, per germline. For the CDR3, the DNA is TGCAGCGTCCGACACTTACACGACACTGAAGCTTTCTTT. This gives the protein CSVRHLHDTEAFF.